This is a list of T cell receptor beta chains from one sample in a study of blood T cell repertoires in COVID-19. Sequencing used immunoSEQ multiplex PCR; TCRdb keeps in-frame clones, though not all of them. The sample includes 300,000 to 500,000 clones, 70% to 90% of them seen just once. The sample consisted of PBMCs or T cells enriched from blood (not recorded which). The receptor source for this set is a woman in her 30s with acute COVID-19. CDR3s include the opening cysteine and the closing phenylalanine or tryptophan. The order of the fields is J gene, V gene, clone size, D gene, CDR3 DNA, CDR3 protein. The D gene is left open where the match is weak. Size is stated for part of the rows, as once, few or many counts, or as a class when the clone is expanded.

j_gene: TRBJ1-3; v_gene: TRBV19; abundance: -; d_gene: TRBD1; CDR3nt: TGTGCCAGTGGGACAGGGGCGCTCTCTGGAAACACCATATATTTT; CDR3aa: CASGTGALSGNTIYF
j_gene: TRBJ2-1; v_gene: TRBV6-5; abundance: -; d_gene: TRBD1; CDR3nt: TGTGCCAGCAGTTATGGCAGGGGGTACAATGAGCAGTTCTTC; CDR3aa: CASSYGRGYNEQFF
j_gene: TRBJ2-2; v_gene: TRBV7-2; abundance: -; d_gene: TRBD1; CDR3nt: TGTGCCAGCAGCCCCCGGACAGGGGCGTTAACCGGGGAGCTGTTTTTT; CDR3aa: CASSPRTGALTGELFF
j_gene: TRBJ2-7; v_gene: TRBV5-6; abundance: -; d_gene: -; CDR3nt: TGTGCCAGCAGCCCACGAATATCAGGGAATGGCGCCTACGAGCAGTACTTC; CDR3aa: CASSPRISGNGAYEQYF
j_gene: TRBJ2-5; v_gene: TRBV5-5; abundance: once; d_gene: -; CDR3nt: TGTGCCAGCAGCTTGATTCCAGAAGAGACCCAGTACTTC; CDR3aa: CASSLIPEETQYF
j_gene: TRBJ2-3; v_gene: TRBV7-2; abundance: few; d_gene: TRBD1; CDR3nt: TGTGCCGATGGTGGCAGGGGGCCCCCAGATACGCAGTATTTT; CDR3aa: CADGGRGPPDTQYF
j_gene: TRBJ2-2; v_gene: TRBV24-1; abundance: -; d_gene: -; CDR3nt: TGTGCCACCAGTGGACAGGATAACACCGGGGAGCTGTTTTTT; CDR3aa: CATSGQDNTGELFF
j_gene: TRBJ2-2; v_gene: TRBV7-3; abundance: -; d_gene: -; CDR3nt: TGTGCCAGCAGCCCCCAGCGAAACACCGGGGAGCTGTTTTTT; CDR3aa: CASSPQRNTGELFF
j_gene: TRBJ1-2; v_gene: TRBV30; abundance: -; d_gene: TRBD1; CDR3nt: TGTGCCTGGAGCGCCGCCGGGACAGGGACCAACTATGGCTACACCTTC; CDR3aa: CAWSAAGTGTNYGYTF
j_gene: TRBJ1-2; v_gene: TRBV6-5; abundance: -; d_gene: -; CDR3nt: TGTGCCAGCAGTTACAGGGAGGGCGGCTACACCTTC; CDR3aa: CASSYREGGYTF
j_gene: TRBJ1-1; v_gene: TRBV7-3; abundance: -; d_gene: -; CDR3nt: TGTGCCAGCAGCTTAACGAGGGGAGGGGACACTGAAGCTTTCTTT; CDR3aa: CASSLTRGGDTEAFF
j_gene: TRBJ1-6; v_gene: TRBV29-1; abundance: -; d_gene: -; CDR3nt: TGCAGCGTTGGGGGGCGCCGGAATTCACCCCTCCACTTT; CDR3aa: CSVGGRRNSPLHF
j_gene: TRBJ1-2; v_gene: TRBV3-1/TRBV3-2; abundance: -; d_gene: -; CDR3nt: TGTGCCAGCAGCCAATTATCGGGAGATGGCTACACCTTC; CDR3aa: CASSQLSGDGYTF
j_gene: TRBJ2-2; v_gene: TRBV10-3; abundance: -; d_gene: -; CDR3nt: TGTGCCACCCTGGCCTCGGGGGGCAATACCGGGGAGCTGTTTTTT; CDR3aa: CATLASGGNTGELFF
j_gene: TRBJ1-1; v_gene: TRBV7-2; abundance: -; d_gene: TRBD1; CDR3nt: TGTGCCAGCAGCATCGCCGGGACAGGGAGAACTGAAGCTTTCTTT; CDR3aa: CASSIAGTGRTEAFF
j_gene: TRBJ1-6; v_gene: TRBV5-1; abundance: -; d_gene: TRBD1; CDR3nt: TGCGCCAGCAGCTTGGATAAGGGACAGGGCTCACCCCTCCACTTT; CDR3aa: CASSLDKGQGSPLHF
j_gene: TRBJ1-2; v_gene: TRBV25-1; abundance: -; d_gene: TRBD1; CDR3nt: TGTGCCAGCTCTTCGGGACAGGGATCATTGTTC; CDR3aa: CASSSGQGSLF
j_gene: TRBJ1-2; v_gene: TRBV5-6; abundance: -; d_gene: -; CDR3nt: TGTGCCAGCAGCTTGGTGTATCAGGGAAGAGGCGGCTACACCTTC; CDR3aa: CASSLVYQGRGGYTF
j_gene: TRBJ2-7; v_gene: TRBV3-1/TRBV3-2; abundance: few; d_gene: -; CDR3nt: TGTGCCAGCAGCCAAGTGCTTGGCCAATACGAGCAGTACTTC; CDR3aa: CASSQVLGQYEQYF
j_gene: TRBJ1-1; v_gene: TRBV7-2; abundance: -; d_gene: -; CDR3nt: TGTGCCAGCAGCTTGGGGACTTGGTCTGAAGCTTTCTTT; CDR3aa: CASSLGTWSEAFF
j_gene: TRBJ1-2; v_gene: TRBV7-6; abundance: -; d_gene: TRBD1; CDR3nt: TGTGCCAGCAGCCCGGACAGGGGGCTGTATGGCTACACCTTC; CDR3aa: CASSPDRGLYGYTF
j_gene: TRBJ2-2; v_gene: TRBV7-6; abundance: -; d_gene: -; CDR3nt: TGTGCCAGCAGCTCCGGCACAGGGTACACCGGGGAGCTGTTTTTT; CDR3aa: CASSSGTGYTGELFF
j_gene: TRBJ1-5; v_gene: TRBV2; abundance: -; d_gene: -; CDR3nt: TGTGCCAGCACCGAAAACTCAGGGATAAATCAGCCCCAGCATTTT; CDR3aa: CASTENSGINQPQHF
j_gene: TRBJ1-2; v_gene: TRBV7-6; abundance: -; d_gene: -; CDR3nt: TGTGCCAGCAGCGAAGCTCCCGGGACACACTATGGCTACACCTTC; CDR3aa: CASSEAPGTHYGYTF
j_gene: TRBJ1-1; v_gene: TRBV19; abundance: few; d_gene: -; CDR3nt: TGTGCCAGTAGTCCGCCTGGGGGGGGCACTGAAGCTTTCTTT; CDR3aa: CASSPPGGGTEAFF
j_gene: TRBJ2-2; v_gene: TRBV7-3; abundance: -; d_gene: -; CDR3nt: TGTGCCAGCAGCTTAATACCAGGGCCGAACACCGGGGAGCTGTTTTTT; CDR3aa: CASSLIPGPNTGELFF
j_gene: TRBJ1-1; v_gene: TRBV18; abundance: -; d_gene: -; CDR3nt: TGTGCCAGCTCACCAAGCCAGGGGTGGAACACTGAAGCTTTCTTT; CDR3aa: CASSPSQGWNTEAFF
j_gene: TRBJ2-2; v_gene: TRBV10-1; abundance: -; d_gene: -; CDR3nt: TGCGCCAGCAGGGAAAGCGTGAACACCGGGGAGCTGTTTTTT; CDR3aa: CASRESVNTGELFF
j_gene: TRBJ1-2; v_gene: TRBV6-5; abundance: once; d_gene: -; CDR3nt: TGTGCCAGCAGTTACAACAGGAACTATGGCTACACCTTC; CDR3aa: CASSYNRNYGYTF
j_gene: TRBJ2-5; v_gene: TRBV6-5; abundance: -; d_gene: TRBD2; CDR3nt: TGTGCCAGCAGTTCCCCGACGGGGGGGACCCAGTACTTC; CDR3aa: CASSSPTGGTQYF
j_gene: TRBJ1-4; v_gene: TRBV5-1; abundance: -; d_gene: TRBD1; CDR3nt: TGCGCCAGCAGCTTTAGCGGACAGGGCGAAACAGAACTGTTTTTT; CDR3aa: CASSFSGQGETELFF
j_gene: TRBJ1-2; v_gene: TRBV5-1; abundance: -; d_gene: TRBD1; CDR3nt: TGCGCCAGCAGCCCATCGACAGGGGCTGTCCGTACCTATGGCTACACCTTC; CDR3aa: CASSPSTGAVRTYGYTF
j_gene: TRBJ2-3; v_gene: TRBV6-5; abundance: -; d_gene: TRBD2; CDR3nt: TGTGCCAGCAGGACGGGCGGCGGGGGGGTATATACGCAGTATTTT; CDR3aa: CASRTGGGGVYTQYF
j_gene: TRBJ1-2; v_gene: TRBV19; abundance: -; d_gene: TRBD1; CDR3nt: TGTGCCAGTAGCCCAGGGGGCAAAAGTAATGGCTACACCTTC; CDR3aa: CASSPGGKSNGYTF
j_gene: TRBJ1-1; v_gene: TRBV30; abundance: -; d_gene: -; CDR3nt: TGTGCCTGGAGTGCCTCCCTCAGGGCTTTGGAGGCTTTCTTT; CDR3aa: CAWSASLRALEAFF
j_gene: TRBJ2-7; v_gene: TRBV19; abundance: once; d_gene: TRBD2; CDR3nt: TGTGCCAGTAGTATATTACTAGCGGGGGGAAACTACGAGCAGTACTTC; CDR3aa: CASSILLAGGNYEQYF
j_gene: TRBJ2-2; v_gene: TRBV19; abundance: -; d_gene: TRBD1; CDR3nt: TGTGCCAGCAGAGACAGGGGTTACACCGGGGAGCTGTTTTTT; CDR3aa: CASRDRGYTGELFF
j_gene: TRBJ1-2; v_gene: TRBV14; abundance: -; d_gene: TRBD1; CDR3nt: TGTGCCAGCAGCAAAACAGGGGCTAACTATGGCTACACCTTC; CDR3aa: CASSKTGANYGYTF
j_gene: TRBJ1-1; v_gene: TRBV18; abundance: -; d_gene: -; CDR3nt: TGTGCCAGCTCACCTACAATGAACACTGAAGCTTTCTTT; CDR3aa: CASSPTMNTEAFF
j_gene: TRBJ1-5; v_gene: TRBV5-1; abundance: few; d_gene: -; CDR3nt: TGCGCCAGCAGCTTGGGGGGGGATCAGCCCCAGCATTTT; CDR3aa: CASSLGGDQPQHF
j_gene: TRBJ1-2; v_gene: TRBV28; abundance: -; d_gene: -; CDR3nt: TGTGCCAGCAGTTTAGTCCCAACGGGGAGGGACTATGGCTACACCTTC; CDR3aa: CASSLVPTGRDYGYTF
j_gene: TRBJ2-7; v_gene: TRBV6-5; abundance: few; d_gene: -; CDR3nt: TGTGCCAGCAGTTTGGACAACTACGAGCAGTACTTC; CDR3aa: CASSLDNYEQYF
j_gene: TRBJ2-2; v_gene: TRBV29-1; abundance: -; d_gene: TRBD2; CDR3nt: TGCAGCGTCCTCCTTAGCGGGGTGGTCGCCGGGGAGCTGTTTTTT; CDR3aa: CSVLLSGVVAGELFF
j_gene: TRBJ2-4; v_gene: TRBV2; abundance: -; d_gene: -; CDR3nt: TGTGCCAGCAGTGAGGGGAGGGGGGCCAAAAACATTCAGTACTTC; CDR3aa: CASSEGRGAKNIQYF
j_gene: TRBJ2-1; v_gene: TRBV2; abundance: -; d_gene: -; CDR3nt: TGTGCCAGCAGTGTTGGACATTACAATGAGCAGTTCTTC; CDR3aa: CASSVGHYNEQFF
j_gene: TRBJ1-2; v_gene: TRBV14; abundance: -; d_gene: -; CDR3nt: TGTGCCAGCGCTACAGGGAACTATGGCTACACCTTC; CDR3aa: CASATGNYGYTF
j_gene: TRBJ1-6; v_gene: TRBV27; abundance: -; d_gene: TRBD1; CDR3nt: TGTGCCAGCAGTCCCCGCGACAGGGCTAATTCACCCCTCCACTTT; CDR3aa: CASSPRDRANSPLHF
j_gene: TRBJ2-1; v_gene: TRBV27; abundance: -; d_gene: -; CDR3nt: TGTGCCAGCAGCCTAGGGGGCTACAATGAGCAGTTCTTC; CDR3aa: CASSLGGYNEQFF
j_gene: TRBJ2-3; v_gene: TRBV10-2; abundance: -; d_gene: -; CDR3nt: TGCGCCAGCAGTGAGTCGCGGCTACCAGCGCCTACGCAGTATTTT; CDR3aa: CASSESRLPAPTQYF
j_gene: TRBJ1-2; v_gene: TRBV6-6; abundance: -; d_gene: -; CDR3nt: TGTGCCAGCAGCAGGGGAGGGCAGCGCTACACCTTC; CDR3aa: CASSRGGQRYTF
j_gene: TRBJ2-7; v_gene: TRBV9; abundance: -; d_gene: TRBD2; CDR3nt: TGTGCCAGCAGCGTAAACCTAGCAGCGGGGGACTACGAGCAGTACTTC; CDR3aa: CASSVNLAAGDYEQYF
j_gene: TRBJ1-4; v_gene: TRBV5-1; abundance: -; d_gene: -; CDR3nt: TGCGCCAGCAGCTTGGGGCCCCTGACAGATTCAACTAATGAAAAACTGTTTTTT; CDR3aa: CASSLGPLTDSTNEKLFF
j_gene: TRBJ1-5; v_gene: TRBV10-3; abundance: -; d_gene: TRBD1; CDR3nt: TGTGCCATCAGTGATGTGGGACAGGGTGGTCAGCCCCAGCATTTT; CDR3aa: CAISDVGQGGQPQHF
j_gene: TRBJ1-1; v_gene: TRBV7-2; abundance: -; d_gene: TRBD1; CDR3nt: TGTGCCAGCAGCGTGGGACAGGACAACACTGAAGCTTTCTTT; CDR3aa: CASSVGQDNTEAFF
j_gene: TRBJ1-2; v_gene: TRBV6-5; abundance: -; d_gene: -; CDR3nt: TGTGCCAGCAGTCCTCAAGTTTCGGGTGGCTACACCTTC; CDR3aa: CASSPQVSGGYTF
j_gene: TRBJ1-6; v_gene: TRBV3-1/TRBV3-2; abundance: -; d_gene: TRBD1; CDR3nt: TGTGCCAGCAGCCGACGGCAGGGGGCGTCACCCCTCCACTTT; CDR3aa: CASSRRQGASPLHF
j_gene: TRBJ1-1; v_gene: TRBV18; abundance: -; d_gene: -; CDR3nt: TGTGCCAGCTCACCACAAACCTCTATGAACACTGAAGCTTTCTTT; CDR3aa: CASSPQTSMNTEAFF